Listed below are T cell receptor beta chains from one sample, sequenced in a study of neurological immune-mediated disorders. TCRdb re-derived calls from the 5' RACE reads in MiXCR, one entry per CDR3 protein. The sample includes some 60,000 distinct CDR3 sequences, about 10% of them seen just once. What was sequenced was PBMCs. The receptors stem from a young man in good health. Each CDR3 is given with its conserved first and last residue. A D gene is named only where the DNA matches it firmly. The size field is filled for only some rows; it gives once, few, many or a size class.

CDR3 DNA,CDR3 protein,V gene,J gene,D gene,clone size
TGCAGCGTTCGTTCGCAGGTCACCGGGGAGCTGTTTTTT,CSVRSQVTGELFF,TRBV29-1,TRBJ2-2,-,-
TGCGCCAGCAGCTCCTCTTGGACAGCCATGAACACTGAGGATTTCTTT,CASSSSWTAMNTEDFF,TRBV5-1,TRBJ1-1,-,-
TGTGCCAGCAGTTTTTCAGACTTC,CASSFSDF,TRBV12-3/TRBV12-4,TRBJ1-2,-,many
TGCAGTGCTAGTCGGGGTGCCGGGGAGCTGTTTTTT,CSASRGAGELFF,TRBV20-1,TRBJ2-2,-,many
TGCAGTGCTTTTGACAGGGTGGAGACTGAAGCTTTCTTT,CSAFDRVETEAFF,TRBV20-1,TRBJ1-1,TRBD1,many
TGTGACAGCAGCCCAGGGGGGGGCTCACCCAATGAGCGGTTCTTC,CDSSPGGGSPNERFF,TRBV27,TRBJ2-1,-,-
TGTGCCAGCAGTTTAGCAGCCGGGACTCCCCACCGGGACTTC,CASSLAAGTPHRDF,TRBV12-3/TRBV12-4,TRBJ2-7,-,many
TGTGCCAGCAGCTTTGGGACTAGCGGGCAGGACAATGAGCAGTTCTTC,CASSFGTSGQDNEQFF,TRBV5-8,TRBJ2-1,TRBD2,-
TGCAGTGCTAGCTGGGATAGCGCGACCTACGAGCAGTACTTC,CSASWDSATYEQYF,TRBV20-1,TRBJ2-7,-,many
TGTGCCAGCAGCCAATCTGACAGGGGACAAGAGACCCAGTACTTC,CASSQSDRGQETQYF,TRBV3-1,TRBJ2-5,TRBD1,many
TGTGCCAGCAGCTTCGACACGGATGAGCAGTTCTTC,CASSFDTDEQFF,TRBV7-2,TRBJ2-1,-,many
TGCAGTGCTAGATATCGCGTCCACGAGCAGTACTTC,CSARYRVHEQYF,TRBV20-1,TRBJ2-7,-,many
TGCGCCAGCAGCCAAGATATGTGGGGACGTTGGCATTTT,CASSQDMWGRWHF,TRBV4-1,TRBJ1-5,-,many
TGCAGTGCTAGACTTAGCGGGACCTCCTCCTACAATGAGCAGTTCTTC,CSARLSGTSSYNEQFF,TRBV20-1,TRBJ2-1,TRBD2,many
TGCAGTGCTAGAGAAGGATTAGCGGTTGGGGACGAGCAGTACTTC,CSAREGLAVGDEQYF,TRBV20-1,TRBJ2-7,-,many
TGCAGTGCTAGAGAATCCCGGGGCCTAGCCGCCCTTAACAATGAGCAGTTCTTC,CSARESRGLAALNNEQFF,TRBV20-1,TRBJ2-1,-,many
TGTGCCACCAGCAGAGATGTGGGGGCTGGCAATCAGCCCCAGCATTTT,CATSRDVGAGNQPQHF,TRBV15,TRBJ1-5,-,many
TGTGCCAGCAGGTGTAGCTGGACAGAGCAGTTCTTC,CASRCSWTEQFF,TRBV12-3/TRBV12-4,TRBJ2-1,-,once
TGTGCCAGCTCATCAATCACAGGGCTTTGGGACACTGAAGCTTTCTTT,CASSSITGLWDTEAFF,TRBV18,TRBJ1-1,-,-
TGCAGCGTTGAAGGTGGGGGGGAAGGCGAAAAACTGTTTTTT,CSVEGGGEGEKLFF,TRBV29-1,TRBJ1-4,-,medium-sized
TGTGCCAGCAGTTTACGGACAGGGAGGGATGAGCAGTTCTTC,CASSLRTGRDEQFF,TRBV12-3/TRBV12-4,TRBJ2-1,-,many
TGCCGTGCTAGAGATGGACTAGCGGTTTACAATGAGCAGTTCTTT,CRARDGLAVYNEQFF,TRBV20-1,TRBJ2-1,TRBD2,-
TGCAGTGCTAGCATGCCTAGCGGGATGGGGGCAGATACGCAGTATTTT,CSASMPSGMGADTQYF,TRBV20-1,TRBJ2-3,TRBD2,many
TGTGCCAGCTCGCCGACAGGGTTGAATACTGAAGCTTTCTTT,CASSPTGLNTEAFF,TRBV18,TRBJ1-1,TRBD1,many
TGTGCCAGCAGCTTGACGGGGGCAGCAAACAAATACTATGAGGGCTACACCTTC,CASSLTGAANKYYEGYTF,TRBV5-5,TRBJ1-2,-,many
TGTGCCAGCAGCGTAGTGTCAGATACGCAGTATTTT,CASSVVSDTQYF,TRBV9,TRBJ2-3,-,many
TGCAGCGTTGTGGCTGCCGGGGATACGCAGTATTTT,CSVVAAGDTQYF,TRBV29-1,TRBJ2-3,-,many
TGCAGTGCTAGAGATCTTGTGCGGGGGGACACCGGGGAGCTGTTTTTT,CSARDLVRGDTGELFF,TRBV20-1,TRBJ2-2,TRBD2,many
TGTGCCAGCAGCTCGGACAGGGCCCTCAACACCGGGGAGCTGTTTTTT,CASSSDRALNTGELFF,TRBV28,TRBJ2-2,TRBD1,many
TGCGCCAGCGGGACGGGAGCCTACGAGCAGTACTTC,CASGTGAYEQYF,TRBV5-1,TRBJ2-7,-,many
TGTGCCAGCAGTTTACAAGGAACCAACCGATACGAGCAGTACTTC,CASSLQGTNRYEQYF,TRBV12-3/TRBV12-4,TRBJ2-7,-,many
TGTGCCAGCAGTTCAACAGGGGGCGGCTCCAATGAGCAGTTCTTC,CASSSTGGGSNEQFF,TRBV28,TRBJ2-1,TRBD1,many
TGTGCCAGCAGCTTAGAGGGGCTCCCACGGGAAAAACTGTTTTTT,CASSLEGLPREKLFF,TRBV11-2,TRBJ1-4,-,few
TGTGCCAGCAGCTCAGCGGGACAGCCAATCTACACCTTC,CASSSAGQPIYTF,TRBV7-3,TRBJ1-2,TRBD1,many
TGCAGTGCTAGAGGCACACAGGGGATCTATGGCTACACCTTC,CSARGTQGIYGYTF,TRBV20-1,TRBJ1-2,TRBD1,-
TGCAGTGCTAGAGACGCTACTCCAGAAGGTCACAATGAGCAGTTCTTC,CSARDATPEGHNEQFF,TRBV20-1,TRBJ2-1,-,many
TGCAGTGCTGGAGACAGGCACAATGAGCAGTTCTTC,CSAGDRHNEQFF,TRBV20-1,TRBJ2-1,-,many